The 2 T cell receptor beta chains listed next were all sequenced from one sample in a study of Ad26.COV2.S vaccination and SARS-CoV-2 variants. Some clones are missing from TCRdb's copy, which holds only in-frame ones; the method was immunoSEQ multiplex PCR. The sample has approximately 360,000 clones, roughly 80% seen once; the top ten hold 7% to 9.5%. Described treatment: around 19 received Ad26.COV2.S at low or high dose, single or two shots; about five received placebo; per-sample allocation not given. Repertoires come from day 63 after the first vaccine or placebo injection. The starting material was peripheral blood, obtained in a trial of Ad26.COV2.S vaccine versus placebo. These receptors all stem from a person aged 18 to 65 who received the Ad26.COV2.S COVID-19 vaccine or a placebo.

The gene calls are TRBV30 and TRBJ1-2, with unresolved D. The V end lost 2 bases, the J end lost 5 bases, and 33 bases lay between the germline ends. This CDR3 is 20 amino acids long. Germline V gene lookup returns CDR1 GTSNPN and CDR2 SVGIG (reference sequence). For the CDR3, the DNA is TGTGCCTGGAGTCTCCCGGTCGTTTCCAGGCCACCCGGCCCGATTTATGGCTACACCTTC. Protein sequence: CAWSLPVVSRPPGPIYGYTF.

The chain's CDR3 is CASSQRPWGGTEAFF. CDR3 DNA sequence: TGCGCCAGCAGCCAAAGACCCTGGGGAGGGACTGAAGCTTTCTTT. The J gene is TRBJ1-1, the V gene TRBV4-1, with D hard to call. The CDR3 runs to 15 residues. The germline CDR1 and CDR2 sequences are MGHRA and YSYEKL. V lost 2 bases and J 5 bases, leaving 15 bases between the germline ends.